One and the same sample provided the 24 T cell receptor beta chains below, sequenced in a study of blood T cell repertoires in COVID-19. The protocol was immunoSEQ multiplex PCR, while the TCRdb copy is restricted to in-frame clones and leaves out a portion. The sample comprises roughly 400,000 clones, around nine tenths of which are singletons, and around 1.5% rests with the top ten. Sequenced: PBMCs or T cells enriched from blood (not recorded which). The receptor source for this set is a woman aged 18-29 years who had been exposed to COVID-19.

The table lists this clone with a count of one. The chain recombines TRBV6-5 with TRBJ2-2; a possible D gene is TRBD1 (6 bases). CDR1 is MNHEY and CDR2 is SVGAGI in the germline V gene. The V end was cut by 2 bases, the J end by 8 bases, with 12 bases between. The CDR3 length is 14 residues. CDR3 loop: CASSYRTGPGELFF. The CDR3 nucleotides read TGTGCCAGCAGTTACCGCACAGGGCCGGGGGAGCTGTTTTTT.

The chain is built from TRBV5-5 and TRBJ1-1; 7 nucleotides align to TRBD1. V was pared by 4 bases and J by 1 base, with 7 bases of the junction left unmatched. The germline gives CDR1 SGHKS, CDR2 YYEKEE (reference sequence). This CDR3 region has 15 residues. The CDR3 bases are TGTGCCAGCAGCCAGCAAAGGACAGGGAACACTGAAGCTTTCTTT. Its translation: CASSQQRTGNTEAFF.

This clone was recorded a few times. V gene TRBV15 combines with J gene TRBJ1-4; the D gene is possibly TRBD1 (6 bases). The CDR3 runs to 14 residues. The V gene lost 0 bases and the J gene lost 8 bases, with 10 bases spanning the gap. The V gene's germline CDR1 is LNHNV and CDR2 YYDKDF (reference sequence). CDR3 DNA: TGTGCCACCAGCAGAGATCAAGGGGGAGAAAAACTGTTTTTT. This gives the protein CATSRDQGGEKLFF. Complete variable domain (other parts from reference TRBV15 and TRBJ1-4): DAMVIQNPRYQVTQFGKPVTLSCSQTLNHNVMYWYQQKSSQAPKLLFHYYDKDFNNEADTPDNFQSRRPNTSFCFLDIRSPGLGDTAMYLCATSRDQGGEKLFFGSGTQLSVL.

The chain combines TRBV4-1 with TRBJ2-1; D call uncertain. The CDR3 is 15 residues long. V lost 1 base and J 8 bases, leaving 15 bases between the germline ends. Germline loops: CDR1 MGHRA, CDR2 YSYEKL. CDR3 amino acids: CASSQVLPGLDEQFF. The CDR3 DNA sequence: TGCGCCAGCAGCCAAGTTCTTCCAGGCCTGGATGAGCAGTTCTTC.

The chain links TRBV12-3 or TRBV12-4 to TRBJ1-4; D is uncertain. Trimming stripped 3 bases from V and 8 bases from J, with 10 bases between. This CDR3 has 13 amino acids. CDR3 bases: TGTGCCAGCAGTTTGGAGTCAGTCGAAAAACTGTTTTTT. It codes for CASSLESVEKLFF.

The chain has TRBV15 and TRBJ1-6, with 7 bases fitting TRBD1. The CDR3 totals 13 residues. Trimming cost V 3 bases and J 7 bases; bases outside gene matches: 0. Germline CDR1 reads LNHNV; CDR2 reads YYDKDF (reference sequence). CDR3: CATSRDRNSPLHF. CDR3 sequence (DNA): TGTGCCACCAGCAGGGACAGGAATTCACCCCTCCACTTT.

This chain uses TRBV28 with TRBJ2-7, with 9 bases identical to TRBD1. With V trimmed by 10 bases and J by 4 bases, 14 bases remained unmatched. The CDR3 covers 15 residues. Germline CDR1 and CDR2: MDHEN and SYDVKM. The CDR3 loop reads CATDDWGQGAYEQYF. The CDR3 DNA reads TGTGCCACCGACGACTGGGGACAGGGTGCGTACGAGCAGTACTTC.

The rearrangement links TRBV12-3 or TRBV12-4 to TRBJ2-3, with D perhaps matching TRBD2 (5 bases). The CDR3 totals 11 residues. V lost 5 bases and J 6 bases, leaving 6 bases between the germline ends. CDR3 nucleotide sequence: TGTGCCAGCAGTACGGGGGATACGCAGTATTTT. Translating gives CASSTGDTQYF.

The chain is built from TRBV6-5 and TRBJ2-7; possibly TRBD1 for D (5 bases). The CDR3 is 13 amino acids. Per the germline V gene, CDR1 is MNHEY and CDR2 is SVGAGI. The V end was cut by 8 bases, the J end by 3 bases, with 14 bases between. The CDR3 sequence: CASGRAEFYEQYF. CDR3 bases: TGTGCCAGCGGCAGGGCCGAATTCTACGAGCAGTACTTC.

The rearrangement links TRBV10-3 to TRBJ1-4; TRBD1 matches 8 bases. Germline values: CDR1 ENHRY, CDR2 SYGVKD. V dropped 6 bases and J dropped 8; count of bases not matched to a gene: 8. The CDR3 contains 14 residues. The CDR3 region is CAISGQGNGEKLFF. As DNA, the CDR3 is TGTGCCATCAGCGGACAGGGAAATGGCGAAAAACTGTTTTTT.

The rearrangement joins TRBV28 to TRBJ1-2; possible D gene TRBD1, 5 bases. V gave up 3 bases and J gave up 4 bases, with 12 bases separating them. From germline, CDR1 is MDHEN and CDR2 SYDVKM. The CDR3 spans 14 residues. The CDR3: CASSFPGDPYGYTF. The CDR3, as DNA: TGTGCCAGCAGTTTTCCGGGGGACCCCTATGGCTACACCTTC.

The chain carries TRBV13 and TRBJ1-1, with a weak D call TRBD1 (5 bases). The V and J ends lost 5 bases and 3 bases respectively, with 13 bases between them. The CDR3 consists of 14 residues. Germline loops: CDR1 PRHDT, CDR2 FYEKMQ (reference sequence). The chain's CDR3 is CASSIRGWDTEAFF. The CDR3 region has the DNA TGTGCCAGCAGCATCCGGGGGTGGGACACTGAAGCTTTCTTT.

The J gene is TRBJ1-6, the V gene TRBV23-1, with 7 bases aligning to TRBD1. TRBV23-1 is assigned to the ORF class and has an uncertain function. The CDR3 runs to 16 residues. The J segment lost 12 bases and the V segment lost 3 bases, leaving 14 bases of the junction unmatched. For the CDR3, the DNA is TGCGCCAGCAGTCAGGAGTCCCGGGACAGTTGTGGACCCCTCCACTTT. It codes for CASSQESRDSCGPLHF.

The V gene is TRBV23-1, the J gene TRBJ2-2, with 9 nucleotides matching TRBD2. TRBV23-1 is labeled an ORF, and its function is uncertain. V was pared by 10 bases and J by 4 bases, with 13 bases of the junction left unmatched. The CDR3 is 16 amino acids. The CDR3 reads CATPASGTMCTGELFF. The CDR3 coding sequence is TGCGCCACCCCCGCTAGCGGGACGATGTGCACCGGGGAGCTGTTTTTT.

A few counts support this clone. CDR3 loop: CASTWRGHQPQHF. The DNA of the CDR3 is TGTGCCAGTACTTGGCGGGGGCATCAGCCCCAGCATTTT. The chain links TRBV19 to TRBJ1-5; D is perhaps TRBD1 (6 bases). The germline gives CDR1 LNHDA, CDR2 SQIVND (reference sequence). CDR3 length: 13 residues. Trimming took off 7 bases at V and 5 bases at J, with 12 bases between the two ends.

The chain joins TRBV28 to TRBJ1-5; TRBD1 matches 9 bases. J lost 6 bases, V lost 8 bases, and 14 bases had no gene match. This CDR3 region has 16 residues. Germline CDR1 MDHEN, CDR2 SYDVKM. CDR3 residues: CASVPQGAGLGQPQHF. Here the CDR3 DNA reads TGTGCCAGCGTCCCACAGGGGGCCGGCCTGGGTCAGCCCCAGCATTTT. The variable domain in full, with the rest retrieved from reference TRBV28 and TRBJ1-5, is DVKVTQSSRYLVKRTGEKVFLECVQDMDHENMFWYRQDPGLGLRLIYFSYDVKMKEKGDIPEGYSVSREKKERFSLILESASTNQTSMYLCASVPQGAGLGQPQHFGDGTRLSIL.

This chain links TRBV6-6 with TRBJ2-3; 8 nucleotides match TRBD2. This CDR3 region has 15 residues. V shed 4 bases, J shed 3 bases, and the junction held 6 bases outside the gene matches. Germline V gene sequence: CDR1 MNHNY, CDR2 SVGAGI (reference sequence). In DNA, the CDR3 is TGTGCCAGCAGTTTTGGACTAGCCATTACAGATACGCAGTATTTT. Protein sequence: CASSFGLAITDTQYF.

This chain links TRBV29-1 with TRBJ2-7, with 13 positions matching TRBD2. The trim removed 6 bases at V and 3 bases at J, leaving 5 bases unmatched. From germline, CDR1 is SQVTM and CDR2 ANQGSEA. There are 14 residues in the CDR3. DNA of the CDR3: TGCAGCGTGGGTGGACTAGCGGGAGTCTACGAGCAGTACTTC. Translating it yields CSVGGLAGVYEQYF.

The chain is built from TRBV2 and TRBJ1-1; 7 nucleotides match TRBD1. The V and J ends lost 6 bases and 1 base, in that order; junction bases with no gene match: 8. This CDR3 has 15 residues. Germline values: CDR1 SNHLY, CDR2 FYNNEI. The CDR3 loop reads CASRADRLGNTEAFF. Here the CDR3 DNA reads TGTGCCAGCAGGGCGGACAGGCTGGGGAACACTGAAGCTTTCTTT.

The chain combines TRBV9 with TRBJ2-3, with a tentative D call TRBD2 (5 bases). CDR3 length: 15 residues. Germline CDR1 reads SGDLS; CDR2 reads YYNGEE. Trimming took 2 bases from V and 4 from J, leaving 14 bases between them. Here the CDR3 DNA reads TGTGCCAGCAGCGTTCGACCCCTCGGGGCAGATACGCAGTATTTT. Protein sequence: CASSVRPLGADTQYF.

CDR3 bases: TGCAGCGTGGGGGGGGAATCAAGGTATGGCTACACCTTC. As protein: CSVGGESRYGYTF. V usage is TRBV29-1 and J usage is TRBJ1-2; perhaps TRBD1 as D (5 bases). V was trimmed by 6 bases and J by 5 bases, leaving 16 bases between them. CDR1 and CDR2 from the germline V gene are SQVTM and ANQGSEA. The CDR3 has 13 amino acids. Based on the CDR3 plus reference TRBV29-1 and TRBJ1-2, the full variable domain is SAVISQKPSRDICQRGTSLTIQCQVDSQVTMMFWYRQQPGQSLTLIATANQGSEATYESGFVIDKFPISRPNLTFSTLTVSNMSPEDSSIYLCSVGGESRYGYTFGSGTRLTVV.

This chain connects TRBV19 to TRBJ1-5, with a weak D call TRBD1 (5 bases). Trimming shortened V by 1 base and J by 6 bases, and 13 bases separated the two germline ends. Per germline, CDR1 LNHDA and CDR2 SQIVND (reference sequence). The CDR3 spans 15 residues. The CDR3: CASSIAGRGGQPQHF. DNA of the CDR3: TGTGCCAGTAGTATAGCAGGTAGGGGTGGTCAGCCCCAGCATTTT.

The chain combines TRBV11-3 with TRBJ2-7; tentative D call: TRBD1 (7 bases). Trimming stripped 1 base from V and 7 bases from J, with 14 bases between. The CDR3 totals 14 residues. CDR1 and CDR2 from the germline V gene are SGHNT and YENEEA. The CDR3 region has the DNA TGTGCCAGCAGCTTAGCAGGGGGGATGGGAGAGCAGTACTTC. Protein sequence: CASSLAGGMGEQYF.

V gene TRBV30 combines with J gene TRBJ1-1; D not certain. V was pared by 2 bases and J by 0 bases, with 13 bases between. The length of the CDR3 is 15 residues. The germline gives CDR1 GTSNPN, CDR2 SVGIG (reference sequence). In DNA form, the CDR3 reads TGTGCCTGGAGTAGGGAGGAGGGCATGAACACTGAAGCTTTCTTT. It codes for CAWSREEGMNTEAFF.